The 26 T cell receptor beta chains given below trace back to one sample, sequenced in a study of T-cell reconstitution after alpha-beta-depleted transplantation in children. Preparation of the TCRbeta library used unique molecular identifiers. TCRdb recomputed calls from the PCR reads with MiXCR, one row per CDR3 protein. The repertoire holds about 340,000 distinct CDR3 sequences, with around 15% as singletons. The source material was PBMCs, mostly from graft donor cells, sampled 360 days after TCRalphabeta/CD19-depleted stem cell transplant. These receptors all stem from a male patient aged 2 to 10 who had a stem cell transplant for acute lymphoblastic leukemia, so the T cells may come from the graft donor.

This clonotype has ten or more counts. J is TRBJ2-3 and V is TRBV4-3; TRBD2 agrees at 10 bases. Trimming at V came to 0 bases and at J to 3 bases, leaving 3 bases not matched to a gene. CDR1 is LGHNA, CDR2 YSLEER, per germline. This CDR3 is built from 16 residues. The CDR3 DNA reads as TGCGCCAGCAGCCAAGAGGCTAGCGGGAGTACAGATACGCAGTATTTT. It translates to CASSQEASGSTDTQYF.

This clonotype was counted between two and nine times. The CDR3 nucleotides read TGTGCCAGCACGGCTAGGAGGGGGTATGGCAATGAGCAGTTCTTC. Residues: CASTARRGYGNEQFF. The V gene is TRBV12-3 or TRBV12-4, the J gene TRBJ2-1, with D perhaps being TRBD1 or TRBD2 (6 bases each). The V end was cut by 7 bases, the J end by 6 bases, with 19 bases between. This CDR3 is built from 15 residues.

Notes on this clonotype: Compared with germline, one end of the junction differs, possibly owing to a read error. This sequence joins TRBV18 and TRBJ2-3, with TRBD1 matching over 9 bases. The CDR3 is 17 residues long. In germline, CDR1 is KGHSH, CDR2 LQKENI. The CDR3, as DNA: TGTGCCATCTCACCAAGGAGGACAGGGGAGAGCACAGATACGCAGTATTTT. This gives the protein CAISPRRTGESTDTQYF.

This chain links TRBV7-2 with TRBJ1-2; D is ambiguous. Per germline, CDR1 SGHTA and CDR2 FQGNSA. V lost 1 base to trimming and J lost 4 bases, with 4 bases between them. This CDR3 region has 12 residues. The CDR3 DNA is TGTGCCAGCAGCTTAGACAGCTATGGCTACACCTTC. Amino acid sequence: CASSLDSYGYTF.

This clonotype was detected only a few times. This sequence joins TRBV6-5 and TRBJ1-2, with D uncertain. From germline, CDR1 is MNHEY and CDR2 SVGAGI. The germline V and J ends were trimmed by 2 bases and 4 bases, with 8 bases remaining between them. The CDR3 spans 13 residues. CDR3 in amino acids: CASSYVGFYGYTF. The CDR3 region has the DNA TGTGCCAGCAGTTACGTGGGATTCTATGGCTACACCTTC.

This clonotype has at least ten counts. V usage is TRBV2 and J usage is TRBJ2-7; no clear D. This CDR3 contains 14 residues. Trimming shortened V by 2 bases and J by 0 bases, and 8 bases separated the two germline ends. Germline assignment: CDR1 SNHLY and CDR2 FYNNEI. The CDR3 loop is CASSEKVFSYEQYF. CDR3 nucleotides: TGTGCCAGCAGTGAAAAGGTATTCTCCTACGAGCAGTACTTC. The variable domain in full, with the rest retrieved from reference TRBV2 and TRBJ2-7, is EPEVTQTPSHQVTQMGQEVILRCVPISNHLYFYWYRQILGQKVEFLVSFYNNEISEKSEIFDDQFSVERPDGSNFTLKIRSTKLEDSAMYFCASSEKVFSYEQYFGPGTRLTVT.

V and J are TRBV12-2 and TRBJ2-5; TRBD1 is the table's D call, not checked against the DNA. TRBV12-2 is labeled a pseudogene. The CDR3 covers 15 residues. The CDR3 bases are TGTGCAAGTCGCCTGCCGCGCCAGGGTAGGGAGACCCAGTACTTC. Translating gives CASRLPRQGRETQYF.

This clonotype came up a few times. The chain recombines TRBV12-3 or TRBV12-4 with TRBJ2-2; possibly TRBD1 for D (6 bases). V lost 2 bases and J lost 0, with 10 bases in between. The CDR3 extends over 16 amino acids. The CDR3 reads CASSLLGASNTGELFF. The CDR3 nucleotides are TGTGCCAGCAGTTTACTGGGGGCGTCGAACACCGGGGAGCTGTTTTTT.

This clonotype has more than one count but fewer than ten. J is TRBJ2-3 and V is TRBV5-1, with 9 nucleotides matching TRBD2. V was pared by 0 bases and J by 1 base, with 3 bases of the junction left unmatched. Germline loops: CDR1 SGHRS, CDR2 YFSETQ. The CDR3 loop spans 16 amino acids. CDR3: CASSLAAGGRTDTQYF. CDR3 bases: TGCGCCAGCAGCTTGGCCGCGGGAGGGCGCACAGATACGCAGTATTTT.

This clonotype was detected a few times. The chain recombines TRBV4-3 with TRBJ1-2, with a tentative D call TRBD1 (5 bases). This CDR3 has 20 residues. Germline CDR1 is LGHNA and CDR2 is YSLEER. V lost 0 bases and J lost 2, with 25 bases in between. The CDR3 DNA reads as TGCGCCAGCAGCCAAGAAGCCCCAAAGACGGTGGGACGTAACAACTATGGCTACACCTTC. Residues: CASSQEAPKTVGRNNYGYTF.

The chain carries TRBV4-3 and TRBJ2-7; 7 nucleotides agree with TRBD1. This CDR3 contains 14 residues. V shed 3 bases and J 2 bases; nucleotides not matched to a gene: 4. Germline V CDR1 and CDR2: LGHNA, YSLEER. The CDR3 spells CASSHRDSAYEQYF. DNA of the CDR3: TGCGCCAGCAGCCACCGGGACAGCGCCTACGAGCAGTACTTC.

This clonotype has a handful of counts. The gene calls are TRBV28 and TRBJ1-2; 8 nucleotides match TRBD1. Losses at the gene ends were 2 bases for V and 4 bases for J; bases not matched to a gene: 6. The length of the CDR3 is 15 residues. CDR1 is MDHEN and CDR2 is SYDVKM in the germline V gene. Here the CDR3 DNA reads TGTGCCAGCAGTTTACGGGACAGGCTATTCTATGGCTACACCTTC. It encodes CASSLRDRLFYGYTF.

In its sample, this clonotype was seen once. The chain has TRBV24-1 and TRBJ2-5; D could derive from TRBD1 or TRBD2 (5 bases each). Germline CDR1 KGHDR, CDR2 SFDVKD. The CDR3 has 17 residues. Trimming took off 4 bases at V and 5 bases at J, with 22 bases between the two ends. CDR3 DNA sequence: TGTGCCACCAGTGACCCTCACCGGGACGGCGAGGGCGAGACCCAGTACTTC. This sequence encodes CATSDPHRDGEGETQYF.

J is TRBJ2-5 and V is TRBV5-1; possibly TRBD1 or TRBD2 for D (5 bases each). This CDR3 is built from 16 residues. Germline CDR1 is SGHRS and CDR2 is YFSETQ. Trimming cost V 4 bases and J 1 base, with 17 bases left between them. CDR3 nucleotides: TGCGCCAGCAGCGGGGGTTGGTCAGAGCCCCAAGAGACCCAGTACTTC. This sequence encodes CASSGGWSEPQETQYF.

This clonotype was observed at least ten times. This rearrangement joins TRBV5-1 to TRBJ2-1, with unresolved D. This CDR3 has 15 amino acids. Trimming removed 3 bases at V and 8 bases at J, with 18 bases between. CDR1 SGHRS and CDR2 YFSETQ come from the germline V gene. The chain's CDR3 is CASSWVGPQSDEQFF. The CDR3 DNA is TGCGCCAGCAGCTGGGTTGGGCCTCAGTCCGATGAGCAGTTCTTC.

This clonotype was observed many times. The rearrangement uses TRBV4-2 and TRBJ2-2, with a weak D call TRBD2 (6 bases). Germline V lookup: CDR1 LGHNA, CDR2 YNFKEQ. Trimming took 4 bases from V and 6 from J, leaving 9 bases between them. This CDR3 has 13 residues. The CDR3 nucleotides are TGTGCCAGCAGCCCACCTAGCGCCGGGGAGCTGTTTTTT. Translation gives CASSPPSAGELFF.

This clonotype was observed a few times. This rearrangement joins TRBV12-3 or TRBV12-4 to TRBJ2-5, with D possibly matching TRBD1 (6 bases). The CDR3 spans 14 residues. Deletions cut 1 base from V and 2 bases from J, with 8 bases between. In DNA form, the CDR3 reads TGTGCCAGCAGTTTAGACAGGGATCAAGAGACCCAGTACTTC. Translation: CASSLDRDQETQYF.

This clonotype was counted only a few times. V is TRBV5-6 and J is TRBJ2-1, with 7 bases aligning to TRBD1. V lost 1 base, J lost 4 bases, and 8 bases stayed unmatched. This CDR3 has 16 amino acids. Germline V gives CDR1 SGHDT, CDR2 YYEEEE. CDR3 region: CASSLRQGVVYNEQFF. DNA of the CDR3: TGTGCCAGCAGCTTGAGGCAGGGGGTTGTTTACAATGAGCAGTTCTTC.

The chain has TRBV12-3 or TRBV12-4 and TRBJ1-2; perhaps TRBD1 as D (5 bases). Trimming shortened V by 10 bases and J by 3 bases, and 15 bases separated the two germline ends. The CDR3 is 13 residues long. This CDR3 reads CATTGRMHYGYTF. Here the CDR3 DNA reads TGTGCCACCACGGGGCGCATGCACTATGGCTACACCTTC.

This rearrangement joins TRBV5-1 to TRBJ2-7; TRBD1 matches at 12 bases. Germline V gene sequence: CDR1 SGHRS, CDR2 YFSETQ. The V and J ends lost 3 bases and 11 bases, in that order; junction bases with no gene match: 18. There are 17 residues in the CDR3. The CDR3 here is CASSSYAGTGGANGKYF. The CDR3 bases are TGCGCCAGCAGCTCATATGCCGGGACAGGGGGCGCGAATGGCAAGTACTTC.

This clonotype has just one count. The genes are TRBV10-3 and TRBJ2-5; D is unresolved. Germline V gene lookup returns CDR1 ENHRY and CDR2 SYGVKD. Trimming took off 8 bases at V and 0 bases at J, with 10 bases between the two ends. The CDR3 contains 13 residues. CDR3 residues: CAISTVYQETQYF. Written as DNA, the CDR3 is TGTGCCATCTCTACGGTCTACCAAGAGACCCAGTACTTC.

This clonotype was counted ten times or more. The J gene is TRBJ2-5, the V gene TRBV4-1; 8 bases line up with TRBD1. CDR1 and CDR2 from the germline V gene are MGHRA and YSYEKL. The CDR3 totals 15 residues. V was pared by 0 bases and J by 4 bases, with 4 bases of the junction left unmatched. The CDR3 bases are TGCGCCAGCAGCCAAGAGGTCACAGGGGGAGAGACCCAGTACTTC. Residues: CASSQEVTGGETQYF.

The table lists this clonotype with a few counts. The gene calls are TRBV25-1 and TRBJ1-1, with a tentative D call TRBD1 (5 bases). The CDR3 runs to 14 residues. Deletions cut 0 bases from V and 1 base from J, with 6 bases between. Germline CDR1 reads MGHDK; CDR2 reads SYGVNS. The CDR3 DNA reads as TGTGCCAGCAGTGAATACGGGACGAACACTGAAGCTTTCTTT. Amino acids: CASSEYGTNTEAFF.

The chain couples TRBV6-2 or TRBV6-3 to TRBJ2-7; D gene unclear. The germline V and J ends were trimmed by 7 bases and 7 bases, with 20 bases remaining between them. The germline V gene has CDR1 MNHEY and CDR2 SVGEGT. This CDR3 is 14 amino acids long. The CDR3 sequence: CASTSSRNQREQYF. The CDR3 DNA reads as TGTGCCAGCACGAGTAGCCGAAACCAGAGGGAGCAGTACTTC.

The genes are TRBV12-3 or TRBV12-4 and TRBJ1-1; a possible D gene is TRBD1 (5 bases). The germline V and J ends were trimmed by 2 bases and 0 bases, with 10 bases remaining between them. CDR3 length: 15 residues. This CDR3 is CASSLSRGLNTEAFF. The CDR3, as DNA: TGTGCCAGCAGTTTAAGTCGGGGGTTGAACACTGAAGCTTTCTTT.

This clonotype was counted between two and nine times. Written as DNA, the CDR3 is TGCGCCAGCAGCTTGGATGGAATAACAGTTAATGAAAAACTGTTTTTT. Protein product: CASSLDGITVNEKLFF. This chain joins TRBV5-1 and TRBJ1-4; D call uncertain. V shed 0 bases and J shed 4 bases, with 13 bases lying between them. This CDR3 region has 16 residues. The germline gives CDR1 SGHRS, CDR2 YFSETQ.